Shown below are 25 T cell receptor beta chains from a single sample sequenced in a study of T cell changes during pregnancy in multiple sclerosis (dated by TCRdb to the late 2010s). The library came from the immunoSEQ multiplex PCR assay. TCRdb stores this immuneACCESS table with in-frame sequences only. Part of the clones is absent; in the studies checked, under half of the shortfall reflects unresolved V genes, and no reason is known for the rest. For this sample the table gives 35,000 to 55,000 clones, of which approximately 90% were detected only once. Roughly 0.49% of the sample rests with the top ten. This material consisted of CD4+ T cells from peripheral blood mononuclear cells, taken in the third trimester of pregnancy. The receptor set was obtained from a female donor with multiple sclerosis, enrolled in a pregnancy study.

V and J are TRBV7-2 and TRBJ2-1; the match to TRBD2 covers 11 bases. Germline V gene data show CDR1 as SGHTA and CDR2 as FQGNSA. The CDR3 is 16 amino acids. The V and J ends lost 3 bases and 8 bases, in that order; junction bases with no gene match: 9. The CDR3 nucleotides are TGTGCCAGCAGCTTCTCAACTAGCGGGAGAAGGCATGAGCAGTTCTTC. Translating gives CASSFSTSGRRHEQFF.

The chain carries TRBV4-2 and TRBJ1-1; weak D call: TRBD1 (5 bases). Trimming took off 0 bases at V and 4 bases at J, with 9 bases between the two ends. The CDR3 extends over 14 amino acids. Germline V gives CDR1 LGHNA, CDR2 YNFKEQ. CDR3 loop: CASSQDGGITEAFF. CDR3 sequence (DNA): TGTGCCAGCAGCCAAGACGGGGGGATCACTGAAGCTTTCTTT.

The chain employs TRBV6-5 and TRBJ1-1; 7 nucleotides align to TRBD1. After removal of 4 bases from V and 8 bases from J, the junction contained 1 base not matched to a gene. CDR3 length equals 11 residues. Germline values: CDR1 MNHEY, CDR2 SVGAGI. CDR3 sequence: CASSSQGEAFF. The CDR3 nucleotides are TGTGCCAGCAGTTCACAGGGGGAAGCTTTCTTT.

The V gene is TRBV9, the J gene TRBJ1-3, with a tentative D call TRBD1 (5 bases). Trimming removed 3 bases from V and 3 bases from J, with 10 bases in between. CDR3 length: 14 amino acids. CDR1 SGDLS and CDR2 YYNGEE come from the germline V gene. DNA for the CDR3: TGTGCCAGCAGCGAGATGACAGTTGGAAACACCATATATTTT. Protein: CASSEMTVGNTIYF.

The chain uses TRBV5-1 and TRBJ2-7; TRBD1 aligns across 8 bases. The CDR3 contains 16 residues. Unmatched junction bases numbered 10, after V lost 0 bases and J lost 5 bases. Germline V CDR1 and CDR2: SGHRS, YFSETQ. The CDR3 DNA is TGCGCCAGCAGCTTGGTTCGGGCAGGGGGCTACGACGAGCAGTACTTC. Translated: CASSLVRAGGYDEQYF.

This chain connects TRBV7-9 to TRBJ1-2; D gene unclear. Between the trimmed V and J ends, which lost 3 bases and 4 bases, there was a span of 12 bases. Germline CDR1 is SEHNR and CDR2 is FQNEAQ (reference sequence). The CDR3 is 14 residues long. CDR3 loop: CASSFTNSGYGYTF. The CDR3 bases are TGTGCCAGCAGCTTCACCAATAGCGGCTATGGCTACACCTTC.

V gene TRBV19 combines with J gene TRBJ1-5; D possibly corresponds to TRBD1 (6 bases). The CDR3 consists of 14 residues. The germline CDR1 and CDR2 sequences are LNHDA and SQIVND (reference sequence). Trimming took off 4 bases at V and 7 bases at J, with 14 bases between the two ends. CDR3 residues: CASSNREKGQPQHF. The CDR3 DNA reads TGTGCCAGTAGTAACAGGGAGAAGGGGCAGCCCCAGCATTTT.

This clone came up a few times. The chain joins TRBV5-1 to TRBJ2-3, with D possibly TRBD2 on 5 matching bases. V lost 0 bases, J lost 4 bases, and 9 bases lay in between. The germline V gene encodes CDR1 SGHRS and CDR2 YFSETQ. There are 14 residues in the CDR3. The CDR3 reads CASSLEGAPDTQYF. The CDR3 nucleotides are TGCGCCAGCAGCTTGGAGGGAGCCCCAGATACGCAGTATTTT. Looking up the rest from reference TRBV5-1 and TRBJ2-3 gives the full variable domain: KAGVTQTPRYLIKTRGQQVTLSCSPISGHRSVSWYQQTPGQGLQFLFEYFSETQRNKGNFPGRFSGRQFSNSRSEMNVSTLELGDSALYLCASSLEGAPDTQYFGPGTRLTVL.

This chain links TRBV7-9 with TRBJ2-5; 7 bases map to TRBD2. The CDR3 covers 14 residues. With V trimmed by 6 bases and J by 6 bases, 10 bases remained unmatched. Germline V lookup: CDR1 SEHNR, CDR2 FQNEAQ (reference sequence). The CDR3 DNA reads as TGTGCCAGCAGTTCGATGAGGCGGGAGAAGACCCAGTACTTC. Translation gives CASSSMRREKTQYF.

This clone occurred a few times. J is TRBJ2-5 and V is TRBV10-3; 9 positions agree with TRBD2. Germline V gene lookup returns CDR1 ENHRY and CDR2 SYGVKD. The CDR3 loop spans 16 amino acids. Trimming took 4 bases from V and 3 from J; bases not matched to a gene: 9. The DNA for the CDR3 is TGTGCCATCAGTGGCGGGAGGGCCAGAACGGAAGAGACCCAGTACTTC. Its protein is CAISGGRARTEETQYF.

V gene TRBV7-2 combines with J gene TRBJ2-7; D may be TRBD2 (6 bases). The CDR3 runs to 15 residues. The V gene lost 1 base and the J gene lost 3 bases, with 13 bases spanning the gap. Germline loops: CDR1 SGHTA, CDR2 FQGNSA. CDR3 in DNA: TGTGCCAGCAGCTTAGGACGTGGCGGGAACTACGAGCAGTACTTC. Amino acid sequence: CASSLGRGGNYEQYF.

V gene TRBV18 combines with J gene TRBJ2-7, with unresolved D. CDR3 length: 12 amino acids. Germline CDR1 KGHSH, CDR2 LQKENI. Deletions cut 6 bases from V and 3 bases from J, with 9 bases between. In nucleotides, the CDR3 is TGTGCCAGCTCCCCTACCGACTACGAGCAGTACTTC. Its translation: CASSPTDYEQYF.

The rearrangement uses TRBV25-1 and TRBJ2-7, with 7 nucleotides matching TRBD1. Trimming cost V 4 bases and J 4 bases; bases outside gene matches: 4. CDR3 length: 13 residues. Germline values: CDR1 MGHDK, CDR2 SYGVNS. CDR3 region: CASSVTGWYEQYF. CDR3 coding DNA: TGTGCCAGCAGTGTGACAGGGTGGTACGAGCAGTACTTC.

CDR3: CASSPLFGTGADEQFF. CDR3 in DNA: TGTGCCAGCAGTCCACTCTTCGGGACAGGGGCCGATGAGCAGTTCTTC. This chain joins TRBV27 and TRBJ2-1, with 10 bases matching TRBD1. V shed 5 bases and J 8 bases; nucleotides not matched to a gene: 12. The CDR3 has 16 residues. The germline V gene encodes CDR1 MNHEY and CDR2 SMNVEV (reference sequence).

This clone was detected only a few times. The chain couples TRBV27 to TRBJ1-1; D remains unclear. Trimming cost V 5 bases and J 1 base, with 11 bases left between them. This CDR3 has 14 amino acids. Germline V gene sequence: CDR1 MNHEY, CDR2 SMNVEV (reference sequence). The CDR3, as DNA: TGTGCCAGCAGTCATACGAGTGAGAACACTGAAGCTTTCTTT. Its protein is CASSHTSENTEAFF.

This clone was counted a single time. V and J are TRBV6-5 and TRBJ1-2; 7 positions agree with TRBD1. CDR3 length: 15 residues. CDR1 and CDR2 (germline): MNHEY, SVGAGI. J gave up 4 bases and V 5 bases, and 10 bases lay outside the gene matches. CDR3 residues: CASSTDRQGPYGYTF. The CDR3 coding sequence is TGTGCCAGCAGTACGGACAGACAGGGACCCTATGGCTACACCTTC.

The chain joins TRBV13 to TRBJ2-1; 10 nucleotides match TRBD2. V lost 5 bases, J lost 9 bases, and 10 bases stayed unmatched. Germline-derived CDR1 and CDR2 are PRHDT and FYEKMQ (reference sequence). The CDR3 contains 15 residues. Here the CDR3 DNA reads TGTGCCAGCAGCACAAGCGGGAGGGGGGGCGGTGAGCAGTTCTTC. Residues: CASSTSGRGGGEQFF.

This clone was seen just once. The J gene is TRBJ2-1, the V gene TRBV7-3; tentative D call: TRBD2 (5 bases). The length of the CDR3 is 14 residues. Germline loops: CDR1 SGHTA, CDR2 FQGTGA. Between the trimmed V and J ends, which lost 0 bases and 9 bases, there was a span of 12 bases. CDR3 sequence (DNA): TGTGCCAGCAGCTTAACCCCCCTGGGGAGTGAGCAGTTCTTC. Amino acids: CASSLTPLGSEQFF.

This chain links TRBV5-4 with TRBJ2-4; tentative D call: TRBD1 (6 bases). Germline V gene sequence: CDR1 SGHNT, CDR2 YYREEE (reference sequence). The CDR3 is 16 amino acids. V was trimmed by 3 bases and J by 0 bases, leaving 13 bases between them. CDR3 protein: CASSSGQGIAKNIQYF. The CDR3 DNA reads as TGTGCCAGCAGCTCCGGGCAGGGGATAGCCAAAAACATTCAGTACTTC. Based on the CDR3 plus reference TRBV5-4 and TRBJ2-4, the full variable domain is ETGVTQSPTHLIKTRGQQVTLRCSSQSGHNTVSWYQQALGQGPQFIFQYYREEENGRGNFPPRFSGLQFPNYSSELNVNALELDDSALYLCASSSGQGIAKNIQYFGAGTRLSVL.

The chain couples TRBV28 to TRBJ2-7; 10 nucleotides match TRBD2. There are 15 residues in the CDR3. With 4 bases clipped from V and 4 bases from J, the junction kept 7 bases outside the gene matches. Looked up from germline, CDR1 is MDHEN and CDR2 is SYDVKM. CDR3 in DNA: TGTGCCAGCAGTTCCCTAGCGGGAGCATGGTACGAGCAGTACTTC. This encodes CASSSLAGAWYEQYF. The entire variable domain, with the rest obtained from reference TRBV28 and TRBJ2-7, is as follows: DVKVTQSSRYLVKRTGEKVFLECVQDMDHENMFWYRQDPGLGLRLIYFSYDVKMKEKGDIPEGYSVSREKKERFSLILESASTNQTSMYLCASSSLAGAWYEQYFGPGTRLTVT.

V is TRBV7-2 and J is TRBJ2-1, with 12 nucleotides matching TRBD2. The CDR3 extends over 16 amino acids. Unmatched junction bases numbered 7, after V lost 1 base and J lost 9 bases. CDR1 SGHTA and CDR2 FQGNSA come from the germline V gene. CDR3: CASSLVGLAGPSEQFF. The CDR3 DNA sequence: TGTGCCAGCAGCTTAGTAGGACTAGCGGGACCTAGTGAGCAGTTCTTC.

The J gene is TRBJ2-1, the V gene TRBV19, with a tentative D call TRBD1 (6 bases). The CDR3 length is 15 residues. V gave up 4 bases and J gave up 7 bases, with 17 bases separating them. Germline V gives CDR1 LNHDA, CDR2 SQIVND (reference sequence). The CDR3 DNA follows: TGTGCCAGTAGTACCCAGACAGGCTGGAGAAATGAGCAGTTCTTC. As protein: CASSTQTGWRNEQFF.

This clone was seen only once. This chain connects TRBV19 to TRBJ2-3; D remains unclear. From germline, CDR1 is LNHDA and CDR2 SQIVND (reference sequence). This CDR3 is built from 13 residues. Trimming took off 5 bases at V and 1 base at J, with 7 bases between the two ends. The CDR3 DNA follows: TGTGCCAGTAGTTTGAGCGGCACAGATACGCAGTATTTT. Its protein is CASSLSGTDTQYF.

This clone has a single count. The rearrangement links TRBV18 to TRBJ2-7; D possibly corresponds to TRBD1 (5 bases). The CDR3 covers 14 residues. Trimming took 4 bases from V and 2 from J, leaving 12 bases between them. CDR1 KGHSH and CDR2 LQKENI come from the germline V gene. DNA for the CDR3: TGTGCCAGCTCACAGGGGCCCGGAACCTACGAGCAGTACTTC. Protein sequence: CASSQGPGTYEQYF.

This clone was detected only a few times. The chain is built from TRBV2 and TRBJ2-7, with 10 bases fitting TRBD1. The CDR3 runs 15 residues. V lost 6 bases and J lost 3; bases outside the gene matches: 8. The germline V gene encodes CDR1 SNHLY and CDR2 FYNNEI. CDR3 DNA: TGTGCCAGCAGAAGACAGGGGGCGAACGACTACGAGCAGTACTTC. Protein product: CASRRQGANDYEQYF.